These 28 T cell receptor beta chains originate from one sample sequenced in a study of early T cells in non-severe SARS-CoV-2 infection. TCRdb processed the 5' RACE reads anew with MiXCR; each CDR3 protein has one entry. This table holds 85,000 to 120,000 distinct CDR3 sequences, around 12% found once. The sample taken for sequencing was whole blood. All receptors derive from an adult who was a healthcare worker with PCR-confirmed SARS-CoV-2 infection or an uninfected control (not recorded which).

Only a few counts were recorded for this clonotype. CDR3 region: CASSTPRTLANYGYTF. CDR3 bases: TGTGCCAGCAGCACGCCACGAACCCTAGCTAACTATGGCTACACCTTC. The chain links TRBV28 to TRBJ1-2; no definite D call. Germline V CDR1 and CDR2: MDHEN, SYDVKM. Trimming cost V 6 bases and J 0 bases, with 17 bases left between them. This CDR3 has 16 amino acids.

This clonotype was observed many times. The chain links TRBV25-1 to TRBJ2-3, with TRBD2 matching over 11 bases. Germline V lookup: CDR1 MGHDK, CDR2 SYGVNS. Trimming removed 4 bases from V and 0 bases from J; junction bases left unmatched: 3. This CDR3 is 16 amino acids long. CDR3 sequence (DNA): TGTGCCAGCAGTGTGGGACTAGCGGTTAGCACAGATACGCAGTATTTT. This encodes CASSVGLAVSTDTQYF.

This rearrangement joins TRBV12-5 to TRBJ1-4, with D uncertain. The CDR3 loop spans 19 amino acids. Trimming stripped 0 bases from V and 0 bases from J, with 17 bases between. Germline V gene sequence: CDR1 LGHNT, CDR2 FRNRAP. This CDR3 reads CASGLVTPHTRATNEKLFF. CDR3 nucleotides: TGTGCTAGTGGTTTGGTCACTCCTCATACCCGTGCAACTAATGAAAAACTGTTTTTT.

The chain recombines TRBV25-1 with TRBJ2-5; 7 positions agree with TRBD1. Germline CDR1 is MGHDK and CDR2 is SYGVNS. Trimming cost V 2 bases and J 5 bases; bases outside gene matches: 8. CDR3 length: 15 amino acids. CDR3 loop: CASSEIYRGTETQYF. CDR3 coding DNA: TGTGCCAGCAGTGAAATTTACAGGGGCACGGAGACCCAGTACTTC.

The chain combines TRBV20-1 with TRBJ2-7; D remains ambiguous. The V gene lost 4 bases and the J gene lost 5 bases, with 12 bases spanning the gap. The CDR3 extends over 12 amino acids. From germline, CDR1 is DFQATT and CDR2 SNEGSKA (reference sequence). For the CDR3, the DNA is TGCAGTGCTACCAAGGCTAACGACGAGCAGTACTTC. Translated, it gives CSATKANDEQYF.

This clonotype showed up many times. The chain joins TRBV7-9 to TRBJ2-3, with D tentatively TRBD1 (6 bases). V gave up 2 bases and J gave up 2 bases, with 14 bases separating them. CDR3 length equals 16 residues. CDR1 and CDR2 (germline): SEHNR, FQNEAQ (reference sequence). Here the CDR3 DNA reads TGTGCCAGCAGCTTAAATCAGGGGTGGACCACAGATACGCAGTATTTT. This gives the protein CASSLNQGWTTDTQYF.

The chain is built from TRBV20-1 and TRBJ2-1; D assignment may be TRBD1 or TRBD2 (6 bases each). V lost 6 bases and J 4 bases, leaving 25 bases between the germline ends. CDR3 length: 17 residues. CDR1 is DFQATT, CDR2 SNEGSKA, per germline (reference sequence). The CDR3 DNA reads TGCAGTGCCGTACTTAGCGGCAGGGGACTCTTGTACAATGAGCAGTTCTTC. It specifies CSAVLSGRGLLYNEQFF.

J is TRBJ2-3 and V is TRBV27, with 10 nucleotides matching TRBD1. V was pared by 4 bases and J by 2 bases, with 6 bases of the junction left unmatched. CDR3 length equals 16 residues. CDR1 MNHEY and CDR2 SMNVEV come from the germline V gene (reference sequence). This CDR3 is CASSSGQGLYTDTQYF. CDR3 in DNA: TGTGCCAGCAGTTCGGGACAGGGGCTATACACAGATACGCAGTATTTT.

The V gene is TRBV5-4, the J gene TRBJ1-2, with 7 bases fitting TRBD1. J lost 5 bases, V lost 4 bases, and 11 bases had no gene match. The CDR3 spans 15 residues. Germline CDR1 is SGHNT and CDR2 is YYREEE (reference sequence). The CDR3 bases are TGTGCCAGCAGCGCTGATGAGGGACAGAAATATGGCTACACCTTC. Translating it yields CASSADEGQKYGYTF.

This clonotype was seen a handful of times. The gene calls are TRBV5-6 and TRBJ2-7, with 9 bases fitting TRBD1. There are 15 residues in the CDR3. The J segment lost 3 bases and the V segment lost 4 bases, leaving 8 bases of the junction unmatched. Looked up from germline, CDR1 is SGHDT and CDR2 is YYEEEE. The DNA for the CDR3 is TGTGCCAGCAGCGGCGGGACAGGGCCCATCTACGAGCAGTACTTC. Its translation: CASSGGTGPIYEQYF.

This clonotype has a handful of counts. This chain joins TRBV4-1 and TRBJ2-3; 7 bases map to TRBD2. CDR3 size: 15 residues. The germline V gene encodes CDR1 MGHRA and CDR2 YSYEKL. Trimming at V came to 1 base and at J to 4 bases, leaving 5 bases not matched to a gene. DNA for the CDR3: TGCGCCAGCAGCCAAGGATCTAGCGGTGCAGATACGCAGTATTTT. Translated: CASSQGSSGADTQYF.

This clonotype has just a few counts. The chain combines TRBV6-1 with TRBJ2-7, with D unresolved. Germline lookup yields CDR1 MNHNS and CDR2 SASEGT. Trimming pared 8 bases from V and 2 bases from J, leaving 13 bases between. CDR3 length: 13 residues. In DNA form, the CDR3 reads TGTGCCAGCCGGCCCACACAAACCTACGAGCAGTACTTC. Its protein is CASRPTQTYEQYF.

The table lists this clonotype with many counts. The V gene is TRBV7-2, the J gene TRBJ2-5; D is uncertain. The CDR3 loop spans 12 amino acids. Trimming pared 4 bases from V and 5 bases from J, leaving 8 bases between. CDR1 SGHTA and CDR2 FQGNSA come from the germline V gene. The CDR3 DNA reads as TGTGCCAGCAGCTCGGTTCGGGAGACCCAGTACTTC. As protein: CASSSVRETQYF.

V and J are TRBV12-3 or TRBV12-4 and TRBJ1-2; D remains ambiguous. Trimming left V 1 base short and J 3 bases short, with 9 bases between. The CDR3 totals 14 residues. In nucleotides, the CDR3 is TGTGCCAGCAGTTTAGGCAATAAGTACTATGGCTACACCTTC. It translates to CASSLGNKYYGYTF.

This clonotype appeared a few times. The chain carries TRBV20-1 and TRBJ2-1; the D gene is possibly TRBD1 (6 bases). Trimming left V 6 bases short and J 5 bases short, with 14 bases between. CDR1 and CDR2 (germline): DFQATT, SNEGSKA (reference sequence). The CDR3 spans 13 residues. CDR3 sequence reads: CSAWGPHHNEQFF. The CDR3 coding sequence is TGCAGTGCGTGGGGGCCACACCACAATGAGCAGTTCTTC.

This clonotype was counted many times. The rearrangement joins TRBV5-1 to TRBJ2-6; D remains unclear. Germline CDR1 and CDR2: SGHRS and YFSETQ. The V and J ends lost 1 base and 0 bases respectively, with 20 bases between them. CDR3 size: 20 residues. The CDR3 bases are TGCGCCAGCAGCTTGAGACGTCCATTAAGTTTACTCTCTGGGGCCAACGTCCTGACTTTC. Amino acid sequence: CASSLRRPLSLLSGANVLTF.

This clonotype was seen more than once but under ten times. V is TRBV28 and J is TRBJ2-7, with 10 bases fitting TRBD2. CDR1 is MDHEN and CDR2 is SYDVKM in the germline V gene. The CDR3 loop spans 17 amino acids. The junction had 9 bases not matched to a gene; V was cut back by 3 bases and J by 1 base. CDR3 region: CASSFGLAVPPSYEQYF. CDR3 coding DNA: TGTGCCAGCAGTTTCGGACTAGCGGTGCCCCCATCCTACGAGCAGTACTTC.

There are many counts of this clonotype. The V and J genes are TRBV21-1 and TRBJ2-7; the D segment call TRBD2 is taken from the table without a DNA check. TRBV21-1 is reported as a pseudogene. This CDR3 is 16 amino acids long. The CDR3 region has the DNA TGTGCCAGCCATTGCATGGGGACTAAGTTTACCTACGAGCAGTACTTC. Its translation: CASHCMGTKFTYEQYF.

This clonotype was seen repeatedly, ten times or more. This rearrangement joins TRBV6-6 to TRBJ2-3, with D perhaps matching TRBD2 (6 bases). The length of the CDR3 is 14 residues. Germline V gene data show CDR1 as MNHNY and CDR2 as SVGAGI (reference sequence). V lost 3 bases and J lost 3, with 10 bases in between. CDR3 amino acids: CASSYPSGTDTQYF. CDR3 sequence (DNA): TGTGCCAGCAGTTATCCCAGCGGGACAGATACGCAGTATTTT.

This clonotype came up many times. V is TRBV20-1 and J is TRBJ2-1, with 10 nucleotides matching TRBD2. Germline V gives CDR1 DFQATT, CDR2 SNEGSKA (reference sequence). Unmatched junction bases numbered 2, after V lost 6 bases and J lost 0 bases. CDR3 length equals 14 residues. CDR3: CSATSGSSYNEQFF. In DNA, the CDR3 is TGCAGTGCGACTAGCGGGTCCTCCTACAATGAGCAGTTCTTC.

The chain is built from TRBV6-5 and TRBJ1-5, with a possible D match to TRBD1 (6 bases). The V gene lost 10 bases and the J gene lost 1 base, with 11 bases spanning the gap. The germline CDR1 and CDR2 sequences are MNHEY and SVGAGI. The CDR3 sequence is 13 residues long. This CDR3 is CATGTPSNQPQHF. As DNA, the CDR3 is TGTGCCACTGGGACACCGAGCAATCAGCCCCAGCATTTT.

The chain uses TRBV5-1 and TRBJ2-7, with 7 bases lining up with TRBD2. The trim removed 5 bases at V and 0 bases at J, leaving 8 bases unmatched. Germline V gene sequence: CDR1 SGHRS, CDR2 YFSETQ. The CDR3 is 15 amino acids. CDR3 in DNA: TGCGCCAGCAGGCCACTAGCGACAAGCTCCTACGAGCAGTACTTC. Translated, it gives CASRPLATSSYEQYF.

This clonotype was observed a handful of times. The chain employs TRBV28 and TRBJ2-7; a possible D gene is TRBD1 (5 bases). V dropped 3 bases and J dropped 3 bases, with 15 bases sitting between them. There are 15 residues in the CDR3. Germline CDR1 reads MDHEN; CDR2 reads SYDVKM. The CDR3, as DNA: TGTGCCAGCAGTTTCTGGGGCCGAATAAACTACGAGCAGTACTTC. Translation: CASSFWGRINYEQYF. Full variable domain (remainder filled in from reference TRBV28 and TRBJ2-7): DVKVTQSSRYLVKRTGEKVFLECVQDMDHENMFWYRQDPGLGLRLIYFSYDVKMKEKGDIPEGYSVSREKKERFSLILESASTNQTSMYLCASSFWGRINYEQYFGPGTRLTVT.

The V gene is TRBV19, the J gene TRBJ2-3; 10 bases are a match to TRBD1. The germline V gene encodes CDR1 LNHDA and CDR2 SQIVND (reference sequence). The CDR3 length is 16 residues. With V trimmed by 5 bases and J by 4 bases, 9 bases remained unmatched. CDR3 DNA: TGTGCCAGTAGTGAGGCGGACAGGGGGTATCCAGATACGCAGTATTTT. This gives the protein CASSEADRGYPDTQYF.

This clonotype was detected a few times. Likely a read error: the CDR3 ends without its conserved phenylalanine or tryptophan. The limits of the CDR3 on the DNA are not certain, so only TCRdb's listed CDR3 is given. The chain recombines TRBV6-4 with TRBJ2-7; the D call of TRBD2 is as the table states it, not checked on the DNA. The CDR3 is 10 amino acids in total, end residues counted. CDR1 and CDR2 from the germline V gene are MRHNA and SNTAGT. The CDR3 sequence is CASKGGTPGL.

There are many counts of this clonotype. The V call is TRBV7-2, the J call TRBJ2-7; TRBD1 aligns across 8 bases. Germline trimming cut 2 bases from V and 2 bases from J; bases unmatched to any gene: 5. From germline, CDR1 is SGHTA and CDR2 FQGNSA. This CDR3 is built from 15 residues. CDR3 sequence (DNA): TGTGCCAGCAGCTTATTTGGACAGGGTCCCTACGAGCAGTACTTC. Its protein product is CASSLFGQGPYEQYF.

The chain uses TRBV9 and TRBJ2-2; 7 positions match TRBD2. CDR3 length equals 16 residues. Germline CDR1 SGDLS, CDR2 YYNGEE. V lost 0 bases and J lost 4; bases outside the gene matches: 6. CDR3 nucleotide sequence: TGTGCCAGCAGCGTAGAGGCGGGAGCGGGCACCGGGGAGCTGTTTTTT. It codes for CASSVEAGAGTGELFF.

The V and J genes are TRBV6-1 and TRBJ2-7, with D perhaps TRBD1 or TRBD2 (5 bases each). This CDR3 contains 13 residues. Germline V CDR1 and CDR2: MNHNS, SASEGT. Trimming took 8 bases from V and 7 from J, leaving 18 bases between them. The CDR3 region has the DNA TGTGCCAGCTTAAGGGACCTCCTGGGGGAGCAGTACTTC. It codes for CASLRDLLGEQYF.